Listed here are 22 T cell receptor beta chains from one sample, sequenced in a study of OX40 agonist ivuxolimab in advanced cancers. Some clones are missing from TCRdb's copy, which holds only in-frame ones; the method was immunoSEQ multiplex PCR. The data contain roughly 48,000 clones, around 80% of them singletons. The sequencing here drew on CD4+ or CD8+ T cells sorted from blood, taken in a trial of the OX40 agonist ivuxolimab. These TCRs come from an adult with an advanced solid tumor such as melanoma, head and neck, liver or kidney cancer.

The gene calls are TRBV9 and TRBJ2-3, with D possibly matching TRBD2 (5 bases). The germline CDR1 and CDR2 sequences are SGDLS and YYNGEE. V was cut by 0 bases and J by 1 base, with 9 bases left in between. CDR3 length: 15 residues. The CDR3 loop reads CASSVVGVGTDTQYF. The CDR3 bases are TGTGCCAGCAGCGTAGTCGGGGTGGGCACAGATACGCAGTATTTT. Full variable domain (missing parts from reference TRBV9 and TRBJ2-3): DSGVTQTPKHLITATGQRVTLRCSPRSGDLSVYWYQQSLDQGLQFLIQYYNGEERAKGNILERFSAQQFPDLHSELNLSSLELGDSALYFCASSVVGVGTDTQYFGPGTRLTVL.

The chain's CDR3 is CASSQPGTQDTQYF. The DNA of the CDR3 is TGTGCCAGCAGCCAACCCGGGACCCAAGATACGCAGTATTTT. V is TRBV4-2 and J is TRBJ2-3; D is perhaps TRBD1 or TRBD2 (5 bases each). Trimming stripped 2 bases from V and 5 bases from J, with 11 bases between. The CDR3 has 14 amino acids. Germline-derived CDR1 and CDR2 are LGHNA and YNFKEQ.

The CDR3 nucleotides read TGTGCCAGCAGCTTAGTAGGGGGGGCAAAAAACATTCAGTACTTC. Translated: CASSLVGGAKNIQYF. V is TRBV7-2 and J is TRBJ2-4; tentative D call: TRBD2 (7 bases). The germline V gene has CDR1 SGHTA and CDR2 FQGNSA. Trimming stripped 1 base from V and 4 bases from J, with 11 bases between. CDR3 length equals 15 residues. Full variable domain (rest looked up from reference TRBV7-2 and TRBJ2-4): GAGVSQSPSNKVTEKGKDVELRCDPISGHTALYWYRQSLGQGLEFLIYFQGNSAPDKSGLPSDRFSAERTGGSVSTLTIQRTQQEDSAVYLCASSLVGGAKNIQYFGAGTRLSVL.

This rearrangement joins TRBV7-2 to TRBJ2-3, with a weak D call TRBD1 (5 bases). Germline lookup yields CDR1 SGHTA and CDR2 FQGNSA. V lost 2 bases to trimming and J lost 6 bases, with 15 bases between them. There are 15 residues in the CDR3. The CDR3 spells CASSLQEGDIDTQYF. CDR3 in DNA: TGTGCCAGCAGCTTACAGGAAGGGGATATCGATACGCAGTATTTT. The full variable domain, in which reference TRBV7-2 and TRBJ2-3 provide the parts outside the CDR3, is GAGVSQSPSNKVTEKGKDVELRCDPISGHTALYWYRQSLGQGLEFLIYFQGNSAPDKSGLPSDRFSAERTGGSVSTLTIQRTQQEDSAVYLCASSLQEGDIDTQYFGPGTRLTVL.

This clone was detected only a few times. V usage is TRBV30 and J usage is TRBJ2-7, with a tentative D call TRBD1 (6 bases). Germline CDR1 and CDR2: GTSNPN and SVGIG (reference sequence). The CDR3 contains 11 residues. Trimming removed 2 bases at V and 7 bases at J, with 9 bases between. The chain's CDR3 is CAWSSRGEQYF. CDR3 nucleotide sequence: TGTGCCTGGAGTTCTAGGGGGGAGCAGTACTTC.

The V call is TRBV18, the J call TRBJ1-1, with D possibly matching TRBD1 (5 bases). V lost 4 bases to trimming and J lost 7 bases, with 19 bases between them. Germline lookup yields CDR1 KGHSH and CDR2 LQKENI. The CDR3 length is 15 residues. The CDR3 loop reads CASSLTGTGAGEAFF. CDR3 nucleotide sequence: TGTGCCAGCTCACTGACGGGGACCGGGGCCGGTGAAGCTTTCTTT.

J is TRBJ1-6 and V is TRBV11-2, with a possible D match to TRBD1 (5 bases). The V and J ends lost 5 bases and 9 bases respectively, with 17 bases between them. Germline V gene sequence: CDR1 SGHAT, CDR2 FQNNGV. This CDR3 is built from 15 residues. CDR3 loop: CASSPGLHGGSPLHF. The DNA of the CDR3 is TGTGCCAGCAGCCCAGGACTTCATGGGGGTTCACCCCTCCACTTT.

Concerning this clone itself: An end of the junction does not agree with germline; a read error may underlie this. The chain carries TRBV30 and TRBJ1-3; D is undetermined. CDR1 is GTSNPN, CDR2 SVGIG, per germline (reference sequence). The length of the CDR3 is 11 residues. CDR3 region: CAWSVQEARFF. CDR3 nucleotides: TGTGCCTGGAGTGTTCAGGAGGCACGCTTTTTT.

The chain employs TRBV5-1 and TRBJ1-3, with D unresolved. Trimming pared 1 base from V and 3 bases from J, leaving 8 bases between. Germline-derived CDR1 and CDR2 are SGHRS and YFSETQ. This CDR3 is 14 amino acids long. For the CDR3, the DNA is TGCGCCAGCAGCTTGTGGGCCGGTGGAAACACCATATATTTT. Translation gives CASSLWAGGNTIYF.

V usage is TRBV7-2 and J usage is TRBJ2-1; 13 bases fit TRBD2. The CDR3 is 16 residues long. Germline V lookup: CDR1 SGHTA, CDR2 FQGNSA. The V gene end was trimmed by 2 bases and the J gene end by 9 bases; junction bases not matched to a gene: 7. The CDR3 DNA follows: TGTGCCAGCAGCTTATCCACTAGCGGGGGGGCCGGTGAGCAGTTCTTC. This codes for CASSLSTSGGAGEQFF.

This clone was detected only once. J is TRBJ2-7 and V is TRBV6-5; D gene ambiguous. Trimming removed 0 bases from V and 0 bases from J, with 9 bases in between. The CDR3 contains 15 residues. CDR1 is MNHEY and CDR2 is SVGAGI in the germline V gene. As DNA, the CDR3 is TGTGCCAGCAGTTACTCGCCGGTCCTCTCCTACGAGCAGTACTTC. It yields the protein CASSYSPVLSYEQYF.

Here the CDR3 reads CASSLVGRVNTEAFF. The CDR3 DNA follows: TGTGCCAGCAGCTTGGTTGGCAGGGTGAACACTGAAGCTTTCTTT. J is TRBJ1-1 and V is TRBV5-4; D might be TRBD1 (5 bases). The germline CDR1 and CDR2 sequences are SGHNT and YYREEE (reference sequence). The CDR3 runs 15 residues. Trimming stripped 0 bases from V and 0 bases from J, with 9 bases between.

The CDR3 reads CASSYRDGMNTEAFF. The CDR3 DNA reads as TGTGCCAGCAGTTACCGGGACGGCATGAACACTGAAGCTTTCTTT. The chain carries TRBV6-5 and TRBJ1-1, with a possible D match to TRBD1 (5 bases). The CDR3 covers 15 residues. Looked up from germline, CDR1 is MNHEY and CDR2 is SVGAGI. V dropped 2 bases and J dropped 0 bases, with 10 bases sitting between them.

The rearrangement uses TRBV29-1 and TRBJ1-1; D is possibly TRBD1 (6 bases). V was cut by 5 bases and J by 0 bases, with 13 bases left in between. The CDR3 runs 14 residues. Germline CDR1 reads SQVTM; CDR2 reads ANQGSEA. The CDR3 protein is CSVRTANMNTEAFF. Here the CDR3 DNA reads TGCAGCGTTCGGACAGCCAACATGAACACTGAAGCTTTCTTT.

The CDR3 sequence: CASSLFLAAPNEQYF. The CDR3 DNA is TGTGCCAGCAGCTTATTCCTAGCCGCCCCTAACGAGCAGTACTTC. This chain joins TRBV7-2 and TRBJ2-7; D might be TRBD2 (5 bases). This CDR3 comprises 15 residues. Germline lookup yields CDR1 SGHTA and CDR2 FQGNSA. V was pared by 2 bases and J by 5 bases, with 16 bases between.

The rearrangement uses TRBV18 and TRBJ1-4; 9 bases are shared with TRBD1. V shed 2 bases, J shed 3 bases, and the junction held 13 bases outside the gene matches. CDR1 is KGHSH, CDR2 LQKENI, per germline. The length of the CDR3 is 19 residues. This chain's CDR3 is CASSPGYRGPGGANEKLFF. DNA for the CDR3: TGTGCCAGCTCACCAGGTTACAGGGGGCCCGGAGGGGCTAATGAAAAACTGTTTTTT.

In regard to this clone: A junction end diverges from the germline sequence, so it may reflect a read error. The chain couples TRBV5-5 to TRBJ1-6; 10 nucleotides agree with TRBD1. Germline CDR1 SGHKS, CDR2 YYEKEE (reference sequence). The CDR3 sequence is 17 residues long. The CDR3 reads CASSLAGTGVTPSPFHF. The CDR3 DNA reads TGTGCCAGCAGCTTGGCGGGGACAGGGGTCACCCCTTCACCCTTCCACTTT.

Note on this clone: Other DNA sequences within the sample encode an identical CDR3. The chain joins TRBV18 to TRBJ1-4, with D hard to call. CDR1 KGHSH and CDR2 LQKENI come from the germline V gene. The length of the CDR3 is 14 residues. Between the trimmed V and J ends, which lost 3 bases and 0 bases, there was a span of 5 bases. CDR3 in amino acids: CASSPTATNEKLFF. Written as DNA, the CDR3 is TGTGCCAGCTCACCCACGGCAACTAATGAAAAACTGTTTTTT.

CDR3 region: CASSLEGGRGSPLHF. The DNA of the CDR3 is TGTGCCAGCAGCTTGGAAGGGGGGCGCGGGTCACCCCTCCACTTT. V is TRBV5-4 and J is TRBJ1-6, with D perhaps matching TRBD1 (6 bases). CDR3 length: 15 residues. Germline CDR1 and CDR2: SGHNT and YYREEE (reference sequence). Trimming took 0 bases from V and 10 from J, leaving 14 bases between them.

The V and J genes are TRBV7-2 and TRBJ2-3, with D maybe TRBD1 (6 bases). V was shortened by 5 bases and J by 6 bases, with 27 bases between the two germline ends. CDR1 and CDR2 from the germline V gene are SGHTA and FQGNSA. The CDR3 spans 18 residues. CDR3 sequence reads: CASSVLTGTTPGMDTQYF. CDR3 DNA: TGTGCCAGCAGCGTACTCACCGGGACAACCCCGGGAATGGATACGCAGTATTTT.

The chain couples TRBV7-8 to TRBJ2-7; weak D call: TRBD2 (5 bases). The germline V gene has CDR1 SGHVS and CDR2 FQNEAQ. The CDR3 is 13 amino acids. Between the trimmed V and J ends, which lost 5 bases and 3 bases, there was a span of 11 bases. The CDR3 loop reads CASSRTRGYEQYF. In DNA, the CDR3 is TGTGCCAGCAGCCGAACCCGGGGCTACGAGCAGTACTTC.

The gene calls are TRBV5-4 and TRBJ1-4, with D tentatively TRBD1 (5 bases). Trimming removed 2 bases at V and 8 bases at J, with 10 bases between. The CDR3 contains 13 residues. From germline, CDR1 is SGHNT and CDR2 YYREEE (reference sequence). As DNA, the CDR3 is TGTGCCAGCAGCTTCCGGGGGGGGGAAAAACTGTTTTTT. Translated: CASSFRGGEKLFF.